This T cell receptor beta chain derives from a study of blood T cell repertoires in COVID-19. The CDR3 has 17 amino acids. Trimming cost V 0 bases and J 3 bases; bases outside gene matches: 9. CDR1 is KGHSH, CDR2 LQKENI, per germline. Profiled with immunoSEQ multiplex PCR; TCRdb holds only in-frame clones, not every one. The sample has 300,000 to 400,000 clones; around nine tenths are singletons. The gene calls are TRBV18 and TRBJ1-1; 8 nucleotides agree with TRBD1. This sequence was found in a human donor in a cohort sampled during active COVID-19. Sequencing used peripheral blood. The CDR3 here is CASSPPVRGRMDTEAFF. The CDR3 DNA follows: TGTGCCAGCTCACCACCGGTCAGGGGGCGTATGGACACTGAAGCTTTCTTT.